The TCR beta chain under discussion was sequenced for a study of shared clonotypes between healthy human individuals. The material for each subset, its genomic DNA, was split evenly across several immunoSEQ plates. Sorted-subset replicate PCRs used about 200 ng DNA, about 30,000 T cell genomes. Some clones are missing from TCRdb's copy, which holds only in-frame ones; the method was immunoSEQ multiplex PCR. The sample includes about 2.1 million clones, roughly 93% of them seen just once. The study's findings and limits: Sharing across four donors was highest in naive CD4 (about 5%) and lowest in memory CD8 (approximately 0.4%).

Notes on this clone: Its antigen remains unidentified. The junction and the germline gene differ at one end; a read error may be behind it.

CD45RO-negative CD8 cells positively selected for CCR7 made up the naive population, which excluded terminally differentiated effector memory CD45RA+ cells. Germline V CDR1 and CDR2: SEHNR, FQNEAQ (reference sequence). The CDR3 is 11 residues long. The clonotype was recovered from a man aged 18 to 30 in good health. Some clones in this sample may be carry-over from other donors' samples. Sequencing used naive CD8+ T cells from PBMCs. This sequence joins TRBV7-9 and TRBJ2-7, with 9 nucleotides matching TRBD2. CDR3 loop: CASSLGGLANF. CDR3 bases: TGTGCCAGCAGCTTAGGGGGACTAGCCAACTTC.